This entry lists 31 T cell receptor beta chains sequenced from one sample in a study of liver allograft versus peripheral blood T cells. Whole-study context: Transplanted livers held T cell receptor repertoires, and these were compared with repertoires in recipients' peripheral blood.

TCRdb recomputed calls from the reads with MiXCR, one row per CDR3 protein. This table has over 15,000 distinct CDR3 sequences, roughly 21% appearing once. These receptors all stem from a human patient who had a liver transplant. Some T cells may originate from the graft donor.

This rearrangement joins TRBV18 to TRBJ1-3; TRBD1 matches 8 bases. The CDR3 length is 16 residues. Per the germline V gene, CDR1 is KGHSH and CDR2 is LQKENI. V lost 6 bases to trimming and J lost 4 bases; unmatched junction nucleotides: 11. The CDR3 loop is CASSLKAGGDGNTIYF. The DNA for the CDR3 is TGTGCCAGCTCCCTCAAGGCAGGGGGCGACGGAAACACCATATATTTT.

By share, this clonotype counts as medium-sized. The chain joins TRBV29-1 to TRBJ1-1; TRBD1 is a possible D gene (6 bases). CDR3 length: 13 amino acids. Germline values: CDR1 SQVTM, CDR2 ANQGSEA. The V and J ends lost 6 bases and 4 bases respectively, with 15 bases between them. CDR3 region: CSVATGIGTEAFF. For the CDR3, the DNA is TGCAGCGTCGCCACAGGGATTGGCACTGAAGCTTTCTTT.

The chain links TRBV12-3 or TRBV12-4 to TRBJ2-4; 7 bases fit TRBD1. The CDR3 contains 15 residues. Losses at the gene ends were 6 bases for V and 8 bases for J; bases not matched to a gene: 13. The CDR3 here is CASSTSTGSGYIQYF. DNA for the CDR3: TGTGCCAGCAGCACTTCGACAGGGAGTGGGTACATTCAGTACTTC.

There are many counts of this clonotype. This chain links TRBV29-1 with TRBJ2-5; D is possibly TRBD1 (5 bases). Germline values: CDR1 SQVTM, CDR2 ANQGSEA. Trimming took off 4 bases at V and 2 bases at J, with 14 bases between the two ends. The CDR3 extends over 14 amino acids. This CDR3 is CSVALTTGQETQYF. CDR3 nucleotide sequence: TGCAGCGTTGCTTTAACAACAGGACAAGAGACCCAGTACTTC.

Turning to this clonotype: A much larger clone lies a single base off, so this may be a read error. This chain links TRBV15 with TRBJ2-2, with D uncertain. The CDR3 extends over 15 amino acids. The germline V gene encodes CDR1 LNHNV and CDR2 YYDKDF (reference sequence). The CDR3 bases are TGTGTCACCAGCAGAGATTTCGCCTACGCCGGGGAGCTGTTTTTT. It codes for CVTSRDFAYAGELFF.

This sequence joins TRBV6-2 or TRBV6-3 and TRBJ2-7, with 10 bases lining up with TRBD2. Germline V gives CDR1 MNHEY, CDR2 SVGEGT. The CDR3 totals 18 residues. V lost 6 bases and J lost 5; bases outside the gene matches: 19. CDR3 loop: CASSPRYMSGRAVHEQYF. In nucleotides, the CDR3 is TGTGCCAGCAGCCCACGGTATATGAGCGGGAGGGCCGTCCACGAGCAGTACTTC.

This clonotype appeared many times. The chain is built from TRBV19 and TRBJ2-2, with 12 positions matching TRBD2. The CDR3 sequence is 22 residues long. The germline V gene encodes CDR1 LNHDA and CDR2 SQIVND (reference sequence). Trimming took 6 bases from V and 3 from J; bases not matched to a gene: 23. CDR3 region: CASRNWDIWAASGRADTGELFF. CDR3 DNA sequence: TGTGCCAGTAGGAATTGGGATATTTGGGCAGCTAGCGGGAGGGCCGACACCGGGGAGCTGTTTTTT.

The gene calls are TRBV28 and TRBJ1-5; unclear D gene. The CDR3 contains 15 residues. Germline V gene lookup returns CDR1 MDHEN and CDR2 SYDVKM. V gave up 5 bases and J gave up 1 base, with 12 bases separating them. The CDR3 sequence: CASSRRGSSNQPQHF. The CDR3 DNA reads TGTGCCAGCAGTCGGCGGGGTTCCAGCAATCAGCCCCAGCATTTT.

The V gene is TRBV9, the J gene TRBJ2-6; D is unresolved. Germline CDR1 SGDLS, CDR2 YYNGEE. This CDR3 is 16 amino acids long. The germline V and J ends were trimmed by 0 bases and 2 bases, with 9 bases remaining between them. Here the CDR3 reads CASSVAGTAGANVLTF. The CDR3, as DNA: TGTGCCAGCAGCGTAGCAGGTACAGCTGGGGCCAACGTCCTGACTTTC. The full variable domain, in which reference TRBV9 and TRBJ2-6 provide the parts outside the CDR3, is DSGVTQTPKHLITATGQRVTLRCSPRSGDLSVYWYQQSLDQGLQFLIQYYNGEERAKGNILERFSAQQFPDLHSELNLSSLELGDSALYFCASSVAGTAGANVLTFGAGSRLTVL.

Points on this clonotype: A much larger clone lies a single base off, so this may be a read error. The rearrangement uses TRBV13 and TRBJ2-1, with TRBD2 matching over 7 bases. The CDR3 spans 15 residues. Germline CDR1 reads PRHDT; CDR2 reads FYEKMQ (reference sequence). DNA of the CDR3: TGTGCCAGCAGCGACAGCGGGGCCTCCTACAAGGAGCAGTTCTTC. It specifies CASSDSGASYKEQFF.

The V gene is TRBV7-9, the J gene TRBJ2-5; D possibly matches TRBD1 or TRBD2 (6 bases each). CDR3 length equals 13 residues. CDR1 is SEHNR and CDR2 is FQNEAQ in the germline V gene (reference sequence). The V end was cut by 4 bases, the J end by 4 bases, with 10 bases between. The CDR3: CASSSRGPETQYF. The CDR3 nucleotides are TGTGCCAGCAGCTCCCGGGGGCCAGAGACCCAGTACTTC.

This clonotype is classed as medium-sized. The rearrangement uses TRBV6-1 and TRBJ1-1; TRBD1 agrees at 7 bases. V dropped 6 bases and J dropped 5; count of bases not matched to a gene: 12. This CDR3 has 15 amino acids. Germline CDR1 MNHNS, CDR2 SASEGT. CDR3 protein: CASRGLGRGRTEAFF. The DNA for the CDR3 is TGTGCCAGCAGGGGACTGGGCAGGGGGAGGACTGAAGCTTTCTTT.

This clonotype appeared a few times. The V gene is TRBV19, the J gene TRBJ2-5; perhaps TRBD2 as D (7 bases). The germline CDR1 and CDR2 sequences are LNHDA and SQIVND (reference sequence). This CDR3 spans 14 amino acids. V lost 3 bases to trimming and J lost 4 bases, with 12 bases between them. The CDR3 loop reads CASSIQGGGETQYF. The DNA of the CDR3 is TGTGCCAGTAGTATCCAGGGAGGGGGAGAGACCCAGTACTTC.

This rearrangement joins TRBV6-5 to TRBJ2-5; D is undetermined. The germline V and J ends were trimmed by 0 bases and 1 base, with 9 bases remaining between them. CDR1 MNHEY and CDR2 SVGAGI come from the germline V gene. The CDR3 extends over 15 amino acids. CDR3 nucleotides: TGTGCCAGCAGTTACTCGCCCACGCCCCAAGAGACCCAGTACTTC. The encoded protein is CASSYSPTPQETQYF.

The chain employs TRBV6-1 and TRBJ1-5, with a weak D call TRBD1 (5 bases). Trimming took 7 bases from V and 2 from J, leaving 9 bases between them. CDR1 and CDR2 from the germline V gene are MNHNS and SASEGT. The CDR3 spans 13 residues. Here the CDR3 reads CASILQGNQPQHF. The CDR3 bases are TGTGCCAGCATACTACAGGGCAATCAGCCCCAGCATTTT.

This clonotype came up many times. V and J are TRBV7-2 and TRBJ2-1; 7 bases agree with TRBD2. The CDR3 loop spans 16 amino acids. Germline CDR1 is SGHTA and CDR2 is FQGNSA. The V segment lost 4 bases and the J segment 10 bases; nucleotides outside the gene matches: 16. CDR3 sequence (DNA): TGTGCCAGCAGCTCCTCAAGACTAGCTATGGGGTGGGAGCAGTTCTTC. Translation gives CASSSSRLAMGWEQFF. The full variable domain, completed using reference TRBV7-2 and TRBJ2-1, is GAGVSQSPSNKVTEKGKDVELRCDPISGHTALYWYRQSLGQGLEFLIYFQGNSAPDKSGLPSDRFSAERTGGSVSTLTIQRTQQEDSAVYLCASSSSRLAMGWEQFFGPGTRLTVL.

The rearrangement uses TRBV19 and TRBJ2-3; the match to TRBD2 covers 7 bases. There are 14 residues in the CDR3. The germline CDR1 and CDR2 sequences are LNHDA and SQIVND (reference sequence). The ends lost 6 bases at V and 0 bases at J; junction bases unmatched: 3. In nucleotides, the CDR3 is TGTGCCAGTAGGGCTAGCGGAAGCACAGATACGCAGTATTTT. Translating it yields CASRASGSTDTQYF.

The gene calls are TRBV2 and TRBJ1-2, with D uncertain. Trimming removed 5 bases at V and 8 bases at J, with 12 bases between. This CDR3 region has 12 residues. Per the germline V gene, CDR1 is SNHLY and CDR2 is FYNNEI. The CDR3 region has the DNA TGTGCCAGCAGTCTAAGGGATTTAGGCTACACCTTC. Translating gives CASSLRDLGYTF.

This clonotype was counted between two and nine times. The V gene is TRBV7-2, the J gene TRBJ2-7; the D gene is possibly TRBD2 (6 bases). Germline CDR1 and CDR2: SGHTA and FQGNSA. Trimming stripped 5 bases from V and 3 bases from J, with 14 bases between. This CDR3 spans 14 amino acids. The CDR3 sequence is CASSLRRRGYEQYF. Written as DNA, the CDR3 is TGTGCCAGCAGCCTCCGGCGGAGGGGCTACGAGCAGTACTTC.

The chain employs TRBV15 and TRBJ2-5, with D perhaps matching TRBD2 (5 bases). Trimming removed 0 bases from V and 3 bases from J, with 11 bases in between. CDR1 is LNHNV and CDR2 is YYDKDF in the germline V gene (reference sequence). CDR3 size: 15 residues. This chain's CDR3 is CATSRDRRGKETQYF. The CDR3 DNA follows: TGTGCCACCAGCAGAGATAGACGGGGAAAAGAGACCCAGTACTTC.

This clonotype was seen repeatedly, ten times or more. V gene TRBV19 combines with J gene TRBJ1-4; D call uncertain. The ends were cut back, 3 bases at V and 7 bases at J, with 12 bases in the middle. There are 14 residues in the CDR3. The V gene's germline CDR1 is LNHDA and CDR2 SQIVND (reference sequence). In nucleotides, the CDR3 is TGTGCCAGTAGTATCCGTTCACAAGGTGAAAAACTGTTTTTT. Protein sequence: CASSIRSQGEKLFF.

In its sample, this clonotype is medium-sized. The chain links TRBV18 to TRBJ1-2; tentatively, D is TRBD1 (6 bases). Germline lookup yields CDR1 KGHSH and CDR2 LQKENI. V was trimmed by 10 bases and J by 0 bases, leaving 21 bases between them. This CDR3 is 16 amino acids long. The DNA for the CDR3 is TGTGCCACCATACAGGGCAGGCGGACTGCTAACTATGGCTACACCTTC. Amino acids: CATIQGRRTANYGYTF.

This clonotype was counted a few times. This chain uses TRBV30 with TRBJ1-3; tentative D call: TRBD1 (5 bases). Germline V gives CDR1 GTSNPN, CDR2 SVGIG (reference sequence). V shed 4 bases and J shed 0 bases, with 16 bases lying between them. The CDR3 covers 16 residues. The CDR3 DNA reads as TGTGCCTGGATGCCCACCGGGGCCAGCTCTGGAAACACCATATATTTT. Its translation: CAWMPTGASSGNTIYF. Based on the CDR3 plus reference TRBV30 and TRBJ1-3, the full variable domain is SQTIHQWPATLVQPVGSPLSLECTVEGTSNPNLYWYRQAAGRGLQLLFYSVGIGQISSEVPQNLSASRPQDRQFILSSKKLLLSDSGFYLCAWMPTGASSGNTIYFGEGSWLTVV.

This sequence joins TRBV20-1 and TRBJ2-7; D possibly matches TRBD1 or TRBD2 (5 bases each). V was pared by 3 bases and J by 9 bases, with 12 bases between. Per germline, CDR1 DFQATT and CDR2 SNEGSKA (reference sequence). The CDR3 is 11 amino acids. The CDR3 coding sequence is TGCAGTGCTAGCCTCGGGGCGGGGCAGTACTTC. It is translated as CSASLGAGQYF.

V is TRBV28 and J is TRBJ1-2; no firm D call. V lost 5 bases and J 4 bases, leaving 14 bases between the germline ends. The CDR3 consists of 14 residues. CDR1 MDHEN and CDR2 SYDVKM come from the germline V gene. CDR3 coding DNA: TGTGCCAGCAGTGTAAGTGGGTTCGGCTATGGCTACACCTTC. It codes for CASSVSGFGYGYTF.

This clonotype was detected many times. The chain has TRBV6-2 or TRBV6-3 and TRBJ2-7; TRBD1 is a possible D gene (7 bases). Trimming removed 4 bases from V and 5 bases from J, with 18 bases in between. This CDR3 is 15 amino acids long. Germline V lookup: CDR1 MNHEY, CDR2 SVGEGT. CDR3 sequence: CASSSGGGSWDEQYF. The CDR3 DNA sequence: TGTGCCAGCAGTTCAGGGGGAGGATCGTGGGACGAGCAGTACTTC.

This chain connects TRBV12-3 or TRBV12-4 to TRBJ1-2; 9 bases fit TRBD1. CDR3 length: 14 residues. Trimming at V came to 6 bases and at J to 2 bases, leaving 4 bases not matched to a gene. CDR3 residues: CASRWGQGNYGYTF. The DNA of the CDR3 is TGTGCCAGCAGATGGGGACAGGGAAACTATGGCTACACCTTC.

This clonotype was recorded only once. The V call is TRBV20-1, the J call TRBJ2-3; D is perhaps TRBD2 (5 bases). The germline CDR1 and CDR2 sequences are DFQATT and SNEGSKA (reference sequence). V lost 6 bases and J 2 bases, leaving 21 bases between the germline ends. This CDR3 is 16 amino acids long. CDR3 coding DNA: TGCAGTGCCCCGGGGTGGGCCTCCCTCCCCACAGATACGCAGTATTTT. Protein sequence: CSAPGWASLPTDTQYF.

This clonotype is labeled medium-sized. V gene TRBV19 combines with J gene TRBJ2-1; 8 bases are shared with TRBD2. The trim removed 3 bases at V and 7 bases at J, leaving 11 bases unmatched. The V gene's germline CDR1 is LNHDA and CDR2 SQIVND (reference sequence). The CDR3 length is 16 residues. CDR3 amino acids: CASSIPGLVLQNEQFF. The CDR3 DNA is TGTGCCAGTAGTATCCCGGGACTAGTATTGCAAAATGAGCAGTTCTTC.

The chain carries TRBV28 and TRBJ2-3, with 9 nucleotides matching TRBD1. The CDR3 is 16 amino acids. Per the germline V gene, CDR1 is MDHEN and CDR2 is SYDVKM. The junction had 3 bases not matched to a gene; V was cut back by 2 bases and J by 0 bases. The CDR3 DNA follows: TGTGCCAGCAGTTTACCGGGACAGGGTAGCACAGATACGCAGTATTTT. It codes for CASSLPGQGSTDTQYF. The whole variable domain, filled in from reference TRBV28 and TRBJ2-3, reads DVKVTQSSRYLVKRTGEKVFLECVQDMDHENMFWYRQDPGLGLRLIYFSYDVKMKEKGDIPEGYSVSREKKERFSLILESASTNQTSMYLCASSLPGQGSTDTQYFGPGTRLTVL.

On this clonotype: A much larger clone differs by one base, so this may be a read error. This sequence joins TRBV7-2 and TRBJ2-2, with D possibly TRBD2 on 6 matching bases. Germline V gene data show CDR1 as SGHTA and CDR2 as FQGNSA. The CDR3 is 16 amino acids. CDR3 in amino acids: CVSSLAARGGTGELFF. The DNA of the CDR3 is TGTGTCAGCAGCTTAGCGGCGCGGGGTGGCACCGGGGAGCTGTTTTTT.